This T cell receptor beta chain was captured by sequencing in a study of CD8+ T cells in alopecia areata. Extracted RNA was reverse transcribed, and the resulting cDNA served as sequencing template. Clones were read by immunoSEQ multiplex PCR, and TCRdb kept only the in-frame ones, dropping some. Among 150,000 to 200,000 clones listed, less than 70% were seen once. Trimming took 4 bases from V and 5 from J, leaving 12 bases between them. The CDR3 runs 12 residues. Germline V gives CDR1 GTSNPN, CDR2 SVGIG (reference sequence). The treatment denotes: oral pan-JAK inhibitor, 5-10 mg twice daily. V gene TRBV30 combines with J gene TRBJ2-7, with D perhaps TRBD2 (7 bases). The sequence was collected from a human donor with alopecia areata. Sequenced material: CD4+ T cells sorted from blood, taken at approximately week 50, from a patient treated with tofacitinib. CDR3 protein: CAWIRGGHEQYF. The CDR3 bases are TGTGCCTGGATTAGGGGGGGGCACGAGCAGTACTTC. Full variable domain (outside the CDR3, taken from reference TRBV30 and TRBJ2-7): SQTIHQWPATLVQPVGSPLSLECTVEGTSNPNLYWYRQAAGRGLQLLFYSVGIGQISSEVPQNLSASRPQDRQFILSSKKLLLSDSGFYLCAWIRGGHEQYFGPGTRLTVT.